This TCR beta chain stems from a study of beta chain features in type 1 diabetes. General study points: PCR may have favored shorter templates equally in patients and controls. Lower insertion and higher deletion counts appeared at VDJ junctions in type 1 diabetes patients. When cDNA is sequenced, cells with high TCR expression could be over-represented.

V lost 6 bases and J lost 3, with 15 bases in between. The CDR3 loop spans 14 amino acids. Germline lookup yields CDR1 SGHTA and CDR2 FQGNSA. As concerns this clone: Its specificity is unknown.

As every portion of the isolated RNA was reverse transcribed, the sequencing read expressed TCRB transcripts. Samples of naive, central memory and regulatory T cells yielded a mean of about 3.6 million reads. TCRdb keeps only in-frame clones here, not all; method: immunoSEQ multiplex PCR. The table lists about 900,000 clones, 15% to 20% of them singletons. The sequenced sample was naive CD4+ T cells from blood. The V call is TRBV7-2, the J call TRBJ2-7; D gene uncertain. This TCR was sampled from a woman between 18 and 30 years old in good health. The CDR3, as DNA: TGTGCCAGCAGTCCGGATCCCCCTTACTACGAGCAGTACTTC. Its translation is CASSPDPPYYEQYF.